This TCR beta chain emerged from a study of blood T cell repertoires in COVID-19. Original data processing: Estimation of nucleated cell counts was performed using reference gene primer amplification. The repertoire was sequenced with immunoSEQ multiplex PCR; TCRdb's copy has only in-frame clones and lacks some. The V and J calls and the clone size are those of that table, but D and trimming were determined from the DNA. In the table there are approximately 25,000 clones, 80% of which are singletons. CDR3 length: 11 amino acids. V was trimmed by 3 bases and J by 9 bases, leaving 8 bases between them. Per the germline V gene, CDR1 is ENHRY and CDR2 is SYGVKD.

The chain employs TRBV10-3 and TRBJ1-1; D not certain. Sequenced input: peripheral blood. This receptor was taken from an elderly woman with acute or convalescent COVID-19. The DNA for the CDR3 is TGTGCCATCAGTGACCAGTATCAAGCTTTCTTT. Translated: CAISDQYQAFF.